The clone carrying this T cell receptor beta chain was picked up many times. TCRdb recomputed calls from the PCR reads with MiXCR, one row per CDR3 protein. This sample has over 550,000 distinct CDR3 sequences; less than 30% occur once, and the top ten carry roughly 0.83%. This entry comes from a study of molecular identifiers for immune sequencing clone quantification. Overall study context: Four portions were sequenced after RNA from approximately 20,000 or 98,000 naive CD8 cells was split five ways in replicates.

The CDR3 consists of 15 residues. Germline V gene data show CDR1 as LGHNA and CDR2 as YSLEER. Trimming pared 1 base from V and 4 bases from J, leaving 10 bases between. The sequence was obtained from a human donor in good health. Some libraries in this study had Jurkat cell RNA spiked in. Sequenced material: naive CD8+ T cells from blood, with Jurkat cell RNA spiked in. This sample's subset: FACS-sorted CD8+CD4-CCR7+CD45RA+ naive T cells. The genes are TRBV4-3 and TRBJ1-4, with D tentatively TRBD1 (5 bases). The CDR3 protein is CASSQAVTVNEKLFF. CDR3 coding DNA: TGCGCCAGCAGCCAAGCTGTGACAGTTAATGAAAAACTGTTTTTT.